The sample holds many counts of the clone carrying this TCR beta chain. Its specificity is not known. Construction of TCR beta libraries relied on iRepertoire HTBI primers and on Arm-PCR targeting CDR3 regions. TCRdb itself ran the multiplex PCR reads through MiXCR, one entry per CDR3 protein. The table lists roughly 500,000 distinct CDR3 sequences, 20% of them singletons. Losses at the gene ends were 3 bases for V and 2 bases for J; bases not matched to a gene: 4. The germline CDR1 and CDR2 sequences are SGHRS and YFSETQ. The CDR3 totals 15 residues. This specimen comes from a study of regulatory T cells in long-lasting Graves disease. Study outcomes and limitations: Persistent patients shared more public clonotypes (about 2,700) than new patients (more than 900). TRBV28, TRBJ1-2 and TRBJ2-5 were segments that persistent disease favored.

Described time point: persistent/refractory GD, antithyroid drugs over 5 years with positive TRAb. Making the TCR library involved RNA that had been extracted from PBMCs. The TCR originated in a female donor with Graves disease. The material sequenced was peripheral blood mononuclear cells (PBMCs), taken when the disease was refractory, from a patient treated with antithyroid drugs. The V call is TRBV5-1, the J call TRBJ2-7; TRBD2 aligns across 11 bases. CDR3 DNA: TGCGCCAGCAGCTCCCTAGCGGGAGGCACCTACGAGCAGTACTTC. Translation: CASSSLAGGTYEQYF.